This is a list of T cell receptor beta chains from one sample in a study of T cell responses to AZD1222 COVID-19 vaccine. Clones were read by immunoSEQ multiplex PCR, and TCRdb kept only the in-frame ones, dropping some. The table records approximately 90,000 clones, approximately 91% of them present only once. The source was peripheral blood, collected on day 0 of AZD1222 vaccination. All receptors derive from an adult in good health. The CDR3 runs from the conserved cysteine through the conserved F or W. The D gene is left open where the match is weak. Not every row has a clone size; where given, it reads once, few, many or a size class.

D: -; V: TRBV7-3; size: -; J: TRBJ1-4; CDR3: CASSLAPGEKLFF; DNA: TGTGCCAGCAGCTTGGCCCCTGGTGAAAAACTGTTTTTT
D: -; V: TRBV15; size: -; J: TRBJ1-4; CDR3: CATSREGSPTNEKLFF; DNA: TGTGCCACCAGCAGAGAGGGCAGCCCGACTAATGAAAAACTGTTTTTT
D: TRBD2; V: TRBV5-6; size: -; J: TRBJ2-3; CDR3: CASSFSGTDTQYF; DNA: TGTGCCAGCAGCTTTAGCGGGACAGATACGCAGTATTTT
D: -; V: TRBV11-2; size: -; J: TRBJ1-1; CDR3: CASITTGGNTEAFF; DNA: TGTGCCAGCATCACAACCGGGGGGAACACTGAAGCTTTCTTT
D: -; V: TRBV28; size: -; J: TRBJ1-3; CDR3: CASSLRRSSGNTIYF; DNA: TGTGCCAGCAGTTTACGCCGAAGCTCTGGAAACACCATATATTTT
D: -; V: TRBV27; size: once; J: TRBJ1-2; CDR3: CASSKRGGGYTF; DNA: TGTGCCAGCAGTAAACGGGGGGGTGGCTACACCTTC
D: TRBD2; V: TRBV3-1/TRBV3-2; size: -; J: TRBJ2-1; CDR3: CASSHGGGFYNEQFF; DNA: TGTGCCAGCAGCCATGGCGGGGGATTCTACAATGAGCAGTTCTTC
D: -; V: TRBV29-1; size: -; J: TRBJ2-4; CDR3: CSVSPLGEGLRNIQYF; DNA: TGCAGCGTTTCCCCGCTTGGCGAGGGACTCCGAAACATTCAGTACTTC
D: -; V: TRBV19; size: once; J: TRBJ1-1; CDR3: CASSARGRGTEAFF; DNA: TGTGCCAGTAGTGCAAGGGGGAGAGGCACTGAAGCTTTCTTT
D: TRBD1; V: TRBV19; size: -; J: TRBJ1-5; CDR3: CASSIQGAAREPQHF; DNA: TGTGCCAGTAGTATTCAGGGGGCCGCGCGTGAGCCCCAGCATTTT
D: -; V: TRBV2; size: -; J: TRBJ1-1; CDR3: CASIGHANTEAFF; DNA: TGTGCCAGCATCGGACATGCGAACACTGAAGCTTTCTTT
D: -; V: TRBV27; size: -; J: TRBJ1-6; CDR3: CASNSQGYYNSPLHF; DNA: TGTGCCAGCAATTCTCAGGGGTACTATAATTCACCCCTCCACTTT
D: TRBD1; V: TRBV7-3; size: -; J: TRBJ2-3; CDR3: CASSLNTGASTDTQYF; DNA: TGTGCCAGCAGCTTAAACACAGGGGCGAGCACAGATACGCAGTATTTT
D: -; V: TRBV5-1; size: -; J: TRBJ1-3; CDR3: CASSLTYGGSGNTIYF; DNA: TGCGCCAGCAGCTTGACGTACGGGGGCTCTGGAAACACCATATATTTT
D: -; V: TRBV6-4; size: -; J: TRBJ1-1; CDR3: CASPNVGTEAFF; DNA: TGTGCCAGCCCGAACGTTGGGACTGAAGCTTTCTTT
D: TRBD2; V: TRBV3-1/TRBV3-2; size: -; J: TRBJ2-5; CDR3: CASSGREETQYF; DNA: TGTGCCAGCTCGGGGAGGGAAGAGACCCAGTACTTC
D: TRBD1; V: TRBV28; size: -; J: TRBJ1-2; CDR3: CASFRTGGFYGYTF; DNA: TGTGCCAGCTTTCGGACAGGGGGCTTTTATGGCTACACCTTC
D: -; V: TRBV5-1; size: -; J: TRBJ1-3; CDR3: CASSGGASGNTIYF; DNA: TGCGCCAGCAGCGGGGGGGCCTCTGGAAACACCATATATTTT
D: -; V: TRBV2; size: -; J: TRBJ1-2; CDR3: CASSEGGGYTF; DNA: TGTGCCAGCAGTGAAGGGGGTGGCTACACCTTC
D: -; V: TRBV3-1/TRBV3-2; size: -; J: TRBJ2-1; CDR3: CASSQDRSVGQFF; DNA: TGTGCCAGCAGCCAAGACCGTAGCGTTGGGCAGTTCTTC
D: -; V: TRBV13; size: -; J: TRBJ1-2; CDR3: CASSFNPAGKAAVGYTF; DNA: TGTGCCAGCAGCTTTAACCCGGCAGGGAAGGCGGCCGTAGGCTACACCTTC
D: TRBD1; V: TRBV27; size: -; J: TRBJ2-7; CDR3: CASSRDSTYEQYF; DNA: TGTGCCAGCAGCCGGGACAGTACCTACGAGCAGTACTTC
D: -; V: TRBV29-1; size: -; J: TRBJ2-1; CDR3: CSVDKGVNEQFF; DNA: TGCAGCGTTGATAAGGGAGTAAATGAGCAGTTCTTC
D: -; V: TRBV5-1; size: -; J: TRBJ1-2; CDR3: CASSESNYGYTF; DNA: TGCGCCAGCAGCGAGAGTAACTATGGCTACACCTTC
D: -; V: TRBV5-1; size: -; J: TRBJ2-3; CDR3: CASGDQSTDTQYF; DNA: TGCGCCAGCGGGGACCAAAGCACAGATACGCAGTATTTT
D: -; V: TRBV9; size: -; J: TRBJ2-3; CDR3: CASSVGGSGSTDTQYF; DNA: TGTGCCAGCAGCGTCGGGGGCTCGGGTAGCACAGATACGCAGTATTTT